This paragraph reports one T cell receptor beta chain. The entry originates in a study of blood T cell repertoires in COVID-19. The assay was immunoSEQ multiplex PCR, and TCRdb's table has in-frame clones only and misses some. The sample consists of hundreds of thousands of clones, 87% of them appearing once. Per germline, CDR1 SGHTA and CDR2 FQGNSA. V lost 5 bases and J lost 2; bases outside the gene matches: 12. CDR3 length: 17 amino acids. This chain connects TRBV7-2 to TRBJ1-2, with TRBD1 identical over 9 bases. The specimen sequenced was PBMCs or T cells enriched from blood (not recorded which). This receptor was taken from a woman younger than 35 with acute COVID-19. DNA of the CDR3: TGTGCCAGCAGCATGACAGGGGGAGGCATGCGGAACTATGGCTACACCTTC. Translation: CASSMTGGGMRNYGYTF.